This TCR beta chain comes out of a study of blood T cell repertoires in COVID-19. Each recovered donor of Cohort 3 presented with two negative PCRs, clearance, or symptom resolution. This CDR3 has 15 residues. Germline CDR1 KGHSH, CDR2 LQKENI. Trimming took 6 bases from V and 6 from J, leaving 21 bases between them. This table comes from immunoSEQ multiplex PCR, and its TCRdb copy is limited to in-frame clones, with some not included. Of 200,000 to 250,000 clones listed, 70% to 90% were seen once; the top ten hold 1.5% to 2%. This clone appeared once. Sequenced input: PBMCs or T cells enriched from blood (not recorded which). The rearrangement uses TRBV18 and TRBJ2-7; D gene uncertain. The clonotype originates from a woman aged 50 to 60 who had recovered from COVID-19. CDR3 sequence (DNA): TGTGCCAGCTCCCCAGATGTTAGCCCCTCTGGCGAGCAGTACTTC. Translated: CASSPDVSPSGEQYF.